This paragraph covers one T cell receptor (beta chain) sequence. Its target is not known. The use of genomic DNA as template underpinned the TCR beta VDJ and CDR3 profiling. TCRdb called the reads again in MiXCR, with one record for every CDR3 protein. The table records 200,000 to 250,000 distinct CDR3 sequences, approximately 65% of them present only once. The record originates from a study of CD8+CD57+ T cells in acquired aplastic anemia. Study details: The sorted CD4+ and CD8+ cells yielded an average approximately 3.2 ug of DNA.

The sequenced patients had an expansion of CD8+CD57+ cells seen by flow cytometry. Findings of the study overall: Overlap between patients and controls comprised 25 to 30 CD8+ CDR3 sequences.

Trimming took off 4 bases at V and 4 bases at J, with 7 bases between the two ends. The CDR3 has 12 residues. CDR1 ENHRY and CDR2 SYGVKD come from the germline V gene. The receptor comes from a human donor with aplastic anemia. The sequencing input was sorted CD4+, CD8+, or CD8+CD57+ T cells (not recorded which) from PBMCs. The V gene is TRBV10-3, the J gene TRBJ2-5; D unresolved. The CDR3 here is CAISGSAETQYF. The CDR3 bases are TGTGCCATCAGTGGTTCAGCAGAGACCCAGTACTTC.